These 31 T cell receptor beta chains originate from one sample sequenced in a study of blood T cell repertoires in COVID-19. Sequenced by immunoSEQ multiplex PCR; TCRdb stores in-frame clones only, minus some. The sample lists some 19,000 clones; around nine tenths were seen once. The specimen was peripheral blood. These receptors originate from a human donor in a cohort sampled during active COVID-19. The donor label of this sample is uncertain.

In its sample, this clone was seen a few times. This rearrangement joins TRBV5-1 to TRBJ1-5, with D possibly being TRBD1 (5 bases). This CDR3 is 15 amino acids long. Germline lookup yields CDR1 SGHRS and CDR2 YFSETQ. V lost 0 bases and J lost 7, with 14 bases in between. As DNA, the CDR3 is TGCGCCAGCAGCTTGGATCCGGGGGGAGGCCAGCCCCAGCATTTT. Protein: CASSLDPGGGQPQHF.

The rearrangement links TRBV4-2 to TRBJ2-3; TRBD2 agrees at 10 bases. CDR3 size: 16 residues. Germline V CDR1 and CDR2: LGHNA, YNFKEQ. V lost 2 bases to trimming and J lost 5 bases; unmatched junction nucleotides: 7. The CDR3 nucleotides read TGTGCCAGCAGCCAACCAGCGGGAGGGCCGAGAGATACGCAGTATTTT. It encodes CASSQPAGGPRDTQYF.

The rearrangement uses TRBV6-5 and TRBJ2-3, with D tentatively TRBD2 (6 bases). The CDR3 runs 15 residues. Germline V gene sequence: CDR1 MNHEY, CDR2 SVGAGI. Trimming pared 3 bases from V and 0 bases from J, leaving 10 bases between. CDR3 nucleotides: TGTGCCAGCAGTTATACCGGGACTAGCACAGATACGCAGTATTTT. Protein product: CASSYTGTSTDTQYF.

The V call is TRBV11-3, the J call TRBJ2-1, with D possibly matching TRBD2 (5 bases). Trimming removed 4 bases at V and 4 bases at J, with 8 bases between. The germline gives CDR1 SGHNT, CDR2 YENEEA. The CDR3 length is 13 residues. The CDR3 is CASSWGDYNEQFF. The CDR3 region has the DNA TGTGCCAGCAGCTGGGGAGATTACAATGAGCAGTTCTTC.

This chain joins TRBV5-8 and TRBJ2-3; tentative D call: TRBD2 (5 bases). The CDR3 contains 15 residues. Germline V lookup: CDR1 SGHTS, CDR2 YDEGEE. V dropped 4 bases and J dropped 1 base, with 13 bases sitting between them. In DNA, the CDR3 is TGTGCCAGCAGCCAACGGGGATCGGGCACAGATACGCAGTATTTT. This codes for CASSQRGSGTDTQYF.

Only a few counts were recorded for this clone. The rearrangement links TRBV3-1 (or the pseudogene TRBV3-2) to TRBJ2-3; 8 bases are shared with TRBD2. Germline assignment: CDR1 LGHDT and CDR2 YNNKEL (reference sequence). This CDR3 spans 17 amino acids. With V trimmed by 2 bases and J by 5 bases, 12 bases remained unmatched. The CDR3 loop is CASSQPAGGGWGDTQYF. CDR3 DNA: TGTGCCAGCAGCCAACCCGCCGGGGGGGGATGGGGAGATACGCAGTATTTT.

The chain has TRBV29-1 and TRBJ2-3; possibly TRBD2 for D (6 bases). Looked up from germline, CDR1 is SQVTM and CDR2 is ANQGSEA. Trimming took 7 bases from V and 4 from J, leaving 15 bases between them. The CDR3 is 13 amino acids. CDR3 residues: CSAQSGSSDTQYF. CDR3 nucleotides: TGCAGCGCCCAGTCCGGGAGCTCAGATACGCAGTATTTT.

The chain joins TRBV30 to TRBJ1-1; D is uncertain. CDR3 length: 15 amino acids. Germline V gene data show CDR1 as GTSNPN and CDR2 as SVGIG (reference sequence). Trimming took 4 bases from V and 1 from J, leaving 16 bases between them. The CDR3 coding sequence is TGTGCCTGGAAGATATTTACAGCCGGGAACACTGAAGCTTTCTTT. Amino acid sequence: CAWKIFTAGNTEAFF. The variable domain in full, with the rest retrieved from reference TRBV30 and TRBJ1-1, is SQTIHQWPATLVQPVGSPLSLECTVEGTSNPNLYWYRQAAGRGLQLLFYSVGIGQISSEVPQNLSASRPQDRQFILSSKKLLLSDSGFYLCAWKIFTAGNTEAFFGQGTRLTVV.

This clone came up once. The chain couples TRBV5-1 to TRBJ2-7, with 7 bases aligning to TRBD1. In germline, CDR1 is SGHRS, CDR2 YFSETQ. Germline trimming cut 4 bases from V and 5 bases from J; bases unmatched to any gene: 12. The CDR3 contains 15 residues. The CDR3 here is CASSPDRPLGNEQYF. In nucleotides, the CDR3 is TGCGCCAGCAGCCCGGACAGGCCCCTCGGCAACGAGCAGTACTTC.

V and J are TRBV19 and TRBJ2-1, with TRBD2 matching over 10 bases. Germline V CDR1 and CDR2: LNHDA, SQIVND (reference sequence). After removal of 3 bases from V and 8 bases from J, the junction contained 4 bases not matched to a gene. The CDR3 extends over 14 amino acids. The CDR3 region is CASSISGRQDEQFF. The CDR3 DNA reads TGTGCCAGTAGTATTAGCGGGAGGCAGGATGAGCAGTTCTTC.

The chain links TRBV7-2 to TRBJ2-5; no reliable D call. Germline-derived CDR1 and CDR2 are SGHTA and FQGNSA. V was cut by 3 bases and J by 5 bases, with 10 bases left in between. This CDR3 is built from 13 residues. CDR3 sequence reads: CASSFSEPETQYF. The CDR3 region has the DNA TGTGCCAGCAGCTTTTCGGAGCCGGAGACCCAGTACTTC.

The CDR3 region has the DNA TGTGCCACCAGTGATCGAGGCGGTCGCACAGAGACCCAGTACTTC. Its protein product is CATSDRGGRTETQYF. The genes are TRBV24-1 and TRBJ2-5; no clear D. The CDR3 spans 15 residues. Germline lookup yields CDR1 KGHDR and CDR2 SFDVKD. The V end was cut by 3 bases, the J end by 4 bases, with 14 bases between.

The chain's CDR3 is CASRPTPSLGYTF. The CDR3 region has the DNA TGCGCCAGCAGGCCTACTCCATCTCTTGGCTACACCTTC. The chain is built from TRBV5-1 and TRBJ1-2; unclear D gene. Germline CDR1 and CDR2: SGHRS and YFSETQ. Trimming stripped 5 bases from V and 7 bases from J, with 15 bases between. This CDR3 has 13 residues.

The J gene is TRBJ1-5, the V gene TRBV7-9; TRBD1 might be the D (5 bases). V was trimmed by 1 base and J by 5 bases, leaving 15 bases between them. This CDR3 has 16 residues. Germline values: CDR1 SEHNR, CDR2 FQNEAQ (reference sequence). Here the CDR3 DNA reads TGTGCCAGCAGCTTAGACGGCGGCGGGGCGGATCAGCCCCAGCATTTT. It codes for CASSLDGGGADQPQHF.

V and J are TRBV11-3 and TRBJ2-2, with D possibly being TRBD1 (5 bases). V was cut by 1 base and J by 5 bases, with 11 bases left in between. CDR1 is SGHNT, CDR2 YENEEA, per germline. The length of the CDR3 is 15 residues. The CDR3 DNA reads as TGTGCCAGCAGCTTAGGTCACAGGCCTACCGGGGAGCTGTTTTTT. It codes for CASSLGHRPTGELFF.

In the case of this clone: Germline and junction disagree at one end, which may indicate a read error. This chain links TRBV10-2 with TRBJ2-1; 7 bases match TRBD1. Germline V gene lookup returns CDR1 WSHSY and CDR2 SAAADI. The CDR3 sequence is 13 residues long. As DNA, the CDR3 is TGCGCCAGCAGTACCGGGACAGAAAGTGAGAAGTTCTTC. It specifies CASSTGTESEKFF.

J is TRBJ2-7 and V is TRBV3-1 (or the pseudogene TRBV3-2); 9 bases map to TRBD2. The V gene end was trimmed by 4 bases and the J gene end by 2 bases; junction bases not matched to a gene: 6. The CDR3 is made up of 15 amino acids. Germline V CDR1 and CDR2: LGHDT, YNNKEL (reference sequence). CDR3 loop: CASSLLASGTYEQYF. The CDR3 DNA follows: TGTGCCAGCAGCCTACTGGCTAGCGGGACCTACGAGCAGTACTTC.

The chain is built from TRBV9 and TRBJ2-1; TRBD2 matches at 8 bases. The germline gives CDR1 SGDLS, CDR2 YYNGEE. CDR3 size: 14 residues. The junction had 5 bases not matched to a gene; V was cut back by 5 bases and J by 4 bases. The CDR3 loop is CASSRLAGYNEQFF. CDR3 nucleotides: TGTGCCAGCAGTAGGCTAGCGGGTTACAATGAGCAGTTCTTC.

The rearrangement uses TRBV6-5 and TRBJ1-4; possibly TRBD1 for D (6 bases). V lost 5 bases and J 7 bases, leaving 17 bases between the germline ends. The CDR3 runs to 15 residues. CDR1 MNHEY and CDR2 SVGAGI come from the germline V gene. The CDR3 protein is CASSPRQAYVEKLFF. The CDR3 region has the DNA TGTGCCAGCAGTCCGCGACAGGCCTACGTTGAAAAACTGTTTTTT.

J is TRBJ2-1 and V is TRBV3-1 (or the pseudogene TRBV3-2); a possible D gene is TRBD1 (5 bases). The germline V gene has CDR1 LGHDT and CDR2 YNNKEL (reference sequence). CDR3 length equals 14 residues. Trimming removed 1 base at V and 4 bases at J, with 8 bases between. CDR3 DNA sequence: TGTGCCAGCAGCCAAGGGGGCTTATACAATGAGCAGTTCTTC. It specifies CASSQGGLYNEQFF.

This chain joins TRBV5-1 and TRBJ2-2; possibly TRBD1 for D (6 bases). This CDR3 has 15 amino acids. V lost 1 base and J lost 1, with 8 bases in between. Germline CDR1 SGHRS, CDR2 YFSETQ. The CDR3 DNA reads TGCGCCAGCAGCTTGCCACAGGGGAACACCGGGGAGCTGTTTTTT. Translating gives CASSLPQGNTGELFF.

This chain uses TRBV5-4 with TRBJ2-7; 8 bases line up with TRBD1. Germline-derived CDR1 and CDR2 are SGHNT and YYREEE (reference sequence). The CDR3 runs 15 residues. With V trimmed by 2 bases and J by 7 bases, 11 bases remained unmatched. The CDR3 region is CASSLGRDRREEQYF. Here the CDR3 DNA reads TGTGCCAGCAGCTTAGGTCGGGACAGGAGGGAAGAGCAGTACTTC.

The chain links TRBV11-2 to TRBJ2-5, with 11 positions matching TRBD2. CDR3 length equals 18 residues. V shed 4 bases and J 1 base; nucleotides not matched to a gene: 11. Germline CDR1 SGHAT, CDR2 FQNNGV. The CDR3 reads CASSSGLAGPYSQETQYF. The CDR3 DNA reads TGTGCCAGCAGCTCTGGACTAGCGGGCCCTTACTCCCAAGAGACCCAGTACTTC.

The chain combines TRBV5-1 with TRBJ2-3; D uncertain. The CDR3 spans 14 residues. Between the trimmed V and J ends, which lost 1 base and 1 base, there was a span of 7 bases. The germline CDR1 and CDR2 sequences are SGHRS and YFSETQ. CDR3 amino acids: CASSLLGGTDTQYF. CDR3 in DNA: TGCGCCAGCAGCTTGCTGGGCGGCACAGATACGCAGTATTTT.

This clone was observed a few times. The V call is TRBV7-9, the J call TRBJ2-7; 10 bases are shared with TRBD1. The CDR3 contains 11 residues. The V gene's germline CDR1 is SEHNR and CDR2 FQNEAQ (reference sequence). V was clipped by 4 bases and J by 12 bases; unmatched bases: 3. The CDR3 spells CASSSGQGLYF. In nucleotides, the CDR3 is TGTGCCAGCAGCTCGGGACAGGGGTTGTACTTC.

The V and J genes are TRBV11-3 and TRBJ1-1; D unclear. Germline loops: CDR1 SGHNT, CDR2 YENEEA. Trimming cost V 4 bases and J 5 bases, with 14 bases left between them. The CDR3 covers 14 residues. DNA for the CDR3: TGTGCCAGCAGCTCCTTTACGAGGGAAACTGAAGCTTTCTTT. Translated, it gives CASSSFTRETEAFF.

The gene calls are TRBV5-4 and TRBJ2-7; 7 nucleotides line up with TRBD1. The CDR3 is 14 amino acids. The junction had 1 base not matched to a gene; V was cut back by 1 base and J by 0 bases. Germline V gives CDR1 SGHNT, CDR2 YYREEE (reference sequence). CDR3 nucleotides: TGTGCCAGCAGCTTGAGGACAGGCTCCTACGAGCAGTACTTC. This gives the protein CASSLRTGSYEQYF.

The rearrangement links TRBV10-3 to TRBJ1-2; 7 nucleotides match TRBD1. With V trimmed by 4 bases and J by 5 bases, 7 bases remained unmatched. The CDR3 runs 14 residues. Per germline, CDR1 ENHRY and CDR2 SYGVKD. CDR3 amino acids: CAISARDRTYGYTF. In nucleotides, the CDR3 is TGTGCCATCAGTGCCCGGGACAGAACTTATGGCTACACCTTC.

The CDR3 nucleotides read TGCGCCAGCAGCTTGGATCCAGCGGGAGGTCACAATGAGCAGTTCTTC. It translates to CASSLDPAGGHNEQFF. This chain uses TRBV5-1 with TRBJ2-1; TRBD2 aligns across 9 bases. J lost 5 bases, V lost 0 bases, and 6 bases had no gene match. The germline V gene encodes CDR1 SGHRS and CDR2 YFSETQ. The CDR3 is 16 residues long.

The count of this clone is one. The V call is TRBV10-3, the J call TRBJ2-7, with TRBD1 matching over 11 bases. Germline V gives CDR1 ENHRY, CDR2 SYGVKD. V gave up 0 bases and J gave up 3 bases; unmatched junction bases: 1. This CDR3 region has 15 residues. CDR3 amino acids: CAISESGTGGYEQYF. For the CDR3, the DNA is TGTGCCATCAGTGAGTCCGGGACAGGGGGCTACGAGCAGTACTTC.

The chain carries TRBV28 and TRBJ1-3; perhaps TRBD1 as D (5 bases). Trimming took 0 bases from V and 6 from J, leaving 21 bases between them. The CDR3 has 18 amino acids. Per germline, CDR1 MDHEN and CDR2 SYDVKM. The CDR3 protein is CASSLWTLYRKNINTIYF. DNA for the CDR3: TGTGCCAGCAGTTTATGGACCTTATACAGGAAAAATATAAACACCATATATTTT.